These T cell receptor beta chains were read from a single sample in a study of T cells after yellow fever vaccination. One entry per CDR3 protein results from TCRdb running MiXCR on the 5' RACE reads. This sample has about 300,000 distinct CDR3 sequences, with around 9.3% found just once. This specimen was CD4+ T cells sorted from PBMCs, taken 5 days after the yellow fever booster vaccination. These receptor sequences come from a man aged 18-30 years who received the YFV17D yellow fever vaccine. Both conserved end residues are part of each CDR3. A D gene is named only where the DNA matches it firmly. Rows give clone size only sometimes, using once, few, many, or a class for an expanded clone.

J	V	size	D	CDR3	DNA
TRBJ1-5	TRBV6-6	NA	NA	CASSYGAVQYSNQPQHF	TGTGCCAGCAGTTACGGTGCGGTACAATATAGCAATCAGCCCCAGCATTTT
TRBJ2-5	TRBV11-2	NA	TRBD2	CASSPGTSGGIGETQYF	TGTGCCAGCAGCCCCGGGACTAGCGGGGGTATAGGGGAGACCCAGTACTTC
TRBJ2-3	TRBV12-3/TRBV12-4	many	NA	CASSKGDTQYF	TGTGCCAGCAGTAAGGGGGATACGCAGTATTTT
TRBJ2-4	TRBV6-5	few	NA	CAGVSDIQYF	TGTGCAGGAGTGTCGGACATTCAGTACTTC
TRBJ2-1	TRBV7-6	NA	TRBD2	CASSPRLAGTRNEQFF	TGTGCCAGCAGCCCTCGACTAGCGGGGACTCGGAATGAGCAGTTCTTC
TRBJ1-6	TRBV4-3	NA	TRBD1	CASSHRGDRDSPLHF	TGCGCCAGCAGCCACAGAGGGGACAGGGATTCACCCCTCCACTTT
TRBJ1-1	TRBV29-1	NA	TRBD1	CSVVRGQGAFF	TGCAGCGTTGTAAGGGGGCAAGGAGCTTTCTTT
TRBJ2-5	TRBV7-3	few	TRBD2	CASSSGLAGLQETQYF	TGTGCCAGCAGCTCAGGACTAGCGGGCCTCCAAGAGACCCAGTACTTC
TRBJ1-5	TRBV7-9	NA	TRBD1	CASSPIQTGGDQPQHF	TGTGCCAGCAGCCCAATCCAGACAGGGGGCGATCAGCCCCAGCATTTT
TRBJ1-4	TRBV21-1	NA	NA	CASSKGDRDCEKLFF	TGTGCCAGCAGCAAAGGGGACAGGGATTGCGAAAAACTGTTTTTT
TRBJ2-5	TRBV5-4	NA	NA	CASTSGQKQETQYF	TGTGCCAGCACCTCCGGACAGAAACAAGAGACCCAGTACTTC
TRBJ1-2	TRBV20-1	few	NA	CSARDYGAATYGYTF	TGCAGTGCTAGAGATTACGGGGCAGCAACCTATGGCTACACCTTC
TRBJ2-1	TRBV20-1	few	TRBD2	CSARAGGNEQFF	TGCAGTGCTAGAGCGGGAGGCAATGAGCAGTTCTTC
TRBJ1-2	TRBV6-5	NA	NA	CASSPVGGYGYTF	TGTGCCAGCAGCCCGGTGGGCGGCTATGGCTACACCTTC
TRBJ1-5	TRBV4-1	many	NA	CASSQGGGIQSAQHF	TGCGCCAGCAGCCAAGGAGGGGGGATCCAATCAGCCCAGCATTTT
TRBJ1-1	TRBV5-5	few	NA	CASSLLPEQGAFF	TGTGCCAGCAGCTTGCTACCAGAGCAGGGGGCTTTCTTT
TRBJ1-1	TRBV29-1	NA	TRBD1	CSVSYRGQMNTEAFF	TGCAGCGTTTCTTACAGGGGGCAAATGAACACTGAAGCTTTCTTT
TRBJ1-4	TRBV18	once	TRBD1	CASSRTGATNEKLFF	TGTGCCAGCTCACGGACAGGTGCAACTAATGAAAAACTGTTTTTT
TRBJ1-1	TRBV18	NA	NA	CASSPRGSSNTEAFF	TGTGCCAGCTCACCACGTGGCAGTTCGAACACTGAAGCTTTCTTT
TRBJ2-5	TRBV7-9	many	NA	CASLPRWRGIQETQYF	TGTGCCAGCCTCCCCCGCTGGCGGGGTATACAAGAGACCCAGTACTTC
TRBJ2-3	TRBV7-9	many	TRBD2	CASILAGGPPDTQYF	TGTGCCAGCATCCTAGCGGGGGGGCCCCCAGATACGCAGTATTTT
TRBJ1-5	TRBV7-8	few	TRBD1	CASSLNGQGNQPQHF	TGTGCCAGCAGCTTAAACGGACAGGGAAATCAGCCCCAGCATTTT
TRBJ1-2	TRBV25-1	NA	NA	CASSESVDGYTF	TGTGCCAGCAGTGAATCTGTAGATGGCTACACCTTC
TRBJ2-5	TRBV4-2	few	NA	CASSQDGVDETQYF	TGTGCCAGCAGCCAAGATGGGGTGGACGAGACCCAGTACTTC
TRBJ2-1	TRBV3-1	NA	TRBD1	CASSPFGQAIGNEQFF	TGTGCCAGCAGCCCTTTTGGACAGGCAATAGGGAATGAGCAGTTCTTC
TRBJ2-5	TRBV20-1	many	NA	CSARDFVGYQETQYF	TGCAGTGCTAGAGATTTTGTCGGATACCAAGAGACCCAGTACTTC
TRBJ1-1	TRBV5-1	few	NA	CASSGTLFTEAFF	TGCGCCAGCAGCGGGACACTTTTCACTGAAGCTTTCTTT
TRBJ2-2	TRBV9	few	NA	CASSTLGGPGELFF	TGTGCCAGCAGCACTCTTGGGGGTCCCGGGGAGCTGTTTTTT
TRBJ2-3	TRBV6-5	many	TRBD2	CASSYSGTSGGAGTQYF	TGTGCCAGCAGTTACTCCGGGACTAGCGGGGGGGCCGGTACGCAGTATTTT
TRBJ1-1	TRBV5-1	NA	TRBD1	CASSFRGDLNTEAFF	TGCGCCAGCAGCTTCAGGGGGGATTTAAACACTGAAGCTTTCTTT
TRBJ1-2	TRBV4-3	few	NA	CASSRSGQGGYTF	TGCGCCAGCAGCCGATCTGGACAAGGAGGCTACACCTTC
TRBJ2-3	TRBV20-1	NA	TRBD2	CSARGVAGWLTDTQYF	TGCAGTGCGAGAGGAGTAGCGGGATGGCTCACAGATACGCAGTATTTT
TRBJ2-1	TRBV20-1	NA	NA	CSASGAARWGNEQFF	TGCAGTGCTAGTGGCGCGGCTAGATGGGGAAATGAGCAGTTCTTC
TRBJ1-1	TRBV7-2	few	NA	CASSLTGAGYTEAFF	TGTGCCAGCAGCTTAACGGGGGCAGGTTACACTGAAGCTTTCTTT
TRBJ1-1	TRBV5-1	few	NA	CASSSPPAAAEDGVNTEAFF	TGCGCCAGCAGCTCGCCACCTGCTGCGGCCGAAGACGGGGTGAACACTGAAGCTTTCTTT
TRBJ1-2	TRBV28	many	NA	CASEDRNYGYTF	TGTGCCAGCGAAGACAGGAACTATGGCTACACCTTC
TRBJ2-5	TRBV7-2	NA	NA	CASRLVGTQETQYF	TGTGCCAGCCGCCTAGTGGGTACGCAAGAGACCCAGTACTTC
TRBJ2-3	TRBV6-4	NA	NA	CASSESTRSLLADTQYF	TGTGCCAGCAGTGAGTCGACTAGATCCCTTCTTGCAGATACGCAGTATTTT
TRBJ1-2	TRBV27	many	TRBD1	CASSPGTGNGYTF	TGTGCCAGCAGTCCGGGGACAGGGAACGGCTACACCTTC
TRBJ2-7	TRBV4-3	NA	NA	CASSQDPGVRGEQYF	TGCGCCAGCAGCCAAGATCCAGGGGTCAGGGGCGAGCAGTACTTC
TRBJ1-1	TRBV5-6	NA	NA	CASSLGDLNTEAFF	TGTGCCAGCAGCTTAGGGGATCTGAACACTGAAGCTTTCTTT